This TCR beta chain derives from a study of cytomegalovirus exposure and HLA in healthy donors. Looking at the study overall: An earlier analysis identified 100 million to 130 million unique TCR beta sequences in 150 million to 200 million T cells. When 350 to 500 donors were genotyped, approximately 80% of them were found to fall in the Caucasian-associated ancestry cluster.

Primers for the PCR totalled 60 Vbeta and 13 Jbeta. TCRdb's table, derived via immunoSEQ multiplex PCR, lists solely in-frame clones and lacks some. The data show about 130,000 clones, more than 60% seen once. The specimen was PBMCs. This TCR was sampled from a woman aged 35 to 49 in good health and CMV-seropositive.

The chain's CDR3 is CASSVDAGNTEAFF. As DNA, the CDR3 is TGTGCCAGCAGCGTAGACGCGGGGAACACTGAAGCTTTCTTT. The rearrangement links TRBV9 to TRBJ1-1; D not certain. The CDR3 contains 14 residues. Germline V gene sequence: CDR1 SGDLS, CDR2 YYNGEE. Trimming cost V 0 bases and J 1 base, with 7 bases left between them.